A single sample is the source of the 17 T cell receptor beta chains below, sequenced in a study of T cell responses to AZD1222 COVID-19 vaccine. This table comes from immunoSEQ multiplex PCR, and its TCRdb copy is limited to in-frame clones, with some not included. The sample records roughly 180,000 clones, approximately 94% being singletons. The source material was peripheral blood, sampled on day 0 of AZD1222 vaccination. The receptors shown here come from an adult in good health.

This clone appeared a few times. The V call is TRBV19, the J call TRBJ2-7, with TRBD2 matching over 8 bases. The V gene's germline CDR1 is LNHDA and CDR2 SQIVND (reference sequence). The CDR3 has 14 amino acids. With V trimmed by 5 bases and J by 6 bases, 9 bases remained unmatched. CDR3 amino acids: CASSPRGGLGEQYF. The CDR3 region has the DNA TGTGCCAGTAGTCCACGGGGGGGCCTCGGCGAGCAGTACTTC. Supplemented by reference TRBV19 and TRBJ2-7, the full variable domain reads DGGITQSPKYLFRKEGQNVTLSCEQNLNHDAMYWYRQDPGQGLRLIYYSQIVNDFQKGDIAEGYSVSREKKESFPLTVTSAQKNPTAFYLCASSPRGGLGEQYFGPGTRLTVT.

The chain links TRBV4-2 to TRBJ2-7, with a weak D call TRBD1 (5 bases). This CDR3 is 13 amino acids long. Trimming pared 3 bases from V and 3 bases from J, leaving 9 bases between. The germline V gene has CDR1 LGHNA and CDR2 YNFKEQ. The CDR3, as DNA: TGTGCCAGCAGCCAGACAGACGGCTACGAGCAGTACTTC. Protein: CASSQTDGYEQYF.

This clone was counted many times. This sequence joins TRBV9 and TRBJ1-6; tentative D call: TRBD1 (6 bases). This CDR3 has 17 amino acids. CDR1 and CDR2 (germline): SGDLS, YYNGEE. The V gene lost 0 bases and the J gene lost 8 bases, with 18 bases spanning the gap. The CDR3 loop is CASSVALETGPHSPLHF. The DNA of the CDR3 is TGTGCCAGCAGCGTAGCTTTGGAGACAGGACCTCATTCACCCCTCCACTTT. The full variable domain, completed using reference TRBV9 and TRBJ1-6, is DSGVTQTPKHLITATGQRVTLRCSPRSGDLSVYWYQQSLDQGLQFLIQYYNGEERAKGNILERFSAQQFPDLHSELNLSSLELGDSALYFCASSVALETGPHSPLHFGNGTRLTVT.

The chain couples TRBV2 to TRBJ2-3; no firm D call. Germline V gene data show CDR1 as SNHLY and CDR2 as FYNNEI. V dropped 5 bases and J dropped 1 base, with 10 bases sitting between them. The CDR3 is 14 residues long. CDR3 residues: CASSLDQGTDTQYF. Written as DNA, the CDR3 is TGTGCCAGCAGTTTAGATCAGGGCACAGATACGCAGTATTTT.

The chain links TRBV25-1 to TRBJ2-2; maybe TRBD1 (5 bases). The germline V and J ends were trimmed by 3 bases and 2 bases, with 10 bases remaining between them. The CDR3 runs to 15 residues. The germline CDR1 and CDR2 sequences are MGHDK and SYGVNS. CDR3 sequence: CASSETVPNTGELFF. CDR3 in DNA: TGTGCCAGCAGTGAGACAGTGCCAAACACCGGGGAGCTGTTTTTT.

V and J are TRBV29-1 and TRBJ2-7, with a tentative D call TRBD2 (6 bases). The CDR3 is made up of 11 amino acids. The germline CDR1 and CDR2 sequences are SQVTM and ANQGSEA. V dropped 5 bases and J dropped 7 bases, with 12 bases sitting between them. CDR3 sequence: CSVHQAGEQYF. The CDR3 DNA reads TGCAGCGTTCATCAGGCGGGGGAGCAGTACTTC.

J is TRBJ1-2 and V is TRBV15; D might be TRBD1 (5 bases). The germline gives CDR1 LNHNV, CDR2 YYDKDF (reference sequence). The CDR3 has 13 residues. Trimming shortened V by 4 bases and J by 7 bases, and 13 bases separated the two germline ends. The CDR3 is CATSKGKEGGYTF. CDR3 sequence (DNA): TGTGCCACCAGCAAGGGGAAGGAAGGTGGCTACACCTTC.

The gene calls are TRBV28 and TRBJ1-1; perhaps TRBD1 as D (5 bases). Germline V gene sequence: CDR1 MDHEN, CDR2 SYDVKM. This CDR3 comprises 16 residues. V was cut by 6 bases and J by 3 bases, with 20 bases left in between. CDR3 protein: CASRTQVGSKDTEAFF. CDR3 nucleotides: TGTGCCAGCAGGACACAGGTTGGGAGCAAGGACACTGAAGCTTTCTTT.

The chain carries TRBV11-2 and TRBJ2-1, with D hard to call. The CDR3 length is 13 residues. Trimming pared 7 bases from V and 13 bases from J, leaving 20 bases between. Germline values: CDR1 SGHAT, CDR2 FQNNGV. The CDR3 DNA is TGTGCCAGCACCCTGGAGAAAGGCCTGAGACAGTTCTTC. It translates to CASTLEKGLRQFF.

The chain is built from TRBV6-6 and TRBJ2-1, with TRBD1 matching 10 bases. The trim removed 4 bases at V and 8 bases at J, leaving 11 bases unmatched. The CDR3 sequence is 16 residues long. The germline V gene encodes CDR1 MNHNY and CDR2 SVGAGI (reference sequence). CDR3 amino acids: CASSLLGQGSFDEQFF. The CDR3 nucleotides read TGTGCCAGCAGTTTACTGGGACAGGGGAGTTTCGATGAGCAGTTCTTC.

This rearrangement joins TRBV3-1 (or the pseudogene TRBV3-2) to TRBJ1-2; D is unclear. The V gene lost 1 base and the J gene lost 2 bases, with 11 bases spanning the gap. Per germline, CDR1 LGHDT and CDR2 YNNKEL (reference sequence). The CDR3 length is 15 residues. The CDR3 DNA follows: TGTGCCAGCAGCCAAGGGAGGGCAGCCAACTATGGCTACACCTTC. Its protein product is CASSQGRAANYGYTF.

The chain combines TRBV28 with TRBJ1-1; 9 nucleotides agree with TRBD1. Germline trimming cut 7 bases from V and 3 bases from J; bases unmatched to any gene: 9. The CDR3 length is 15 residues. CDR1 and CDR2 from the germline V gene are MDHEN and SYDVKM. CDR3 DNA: TGTGCCAGCACCCCCTTTGACAGGGGGTACACTGAAGCTTTCTTT. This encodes CASTPFDRGYTEAFF.

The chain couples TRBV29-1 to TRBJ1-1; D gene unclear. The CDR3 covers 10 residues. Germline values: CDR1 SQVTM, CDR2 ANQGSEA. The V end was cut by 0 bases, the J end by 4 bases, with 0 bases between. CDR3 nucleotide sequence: TGCAGCGTTGAAGACACTGAAGCTTTCTTT. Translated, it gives CSVEDTEAFF.

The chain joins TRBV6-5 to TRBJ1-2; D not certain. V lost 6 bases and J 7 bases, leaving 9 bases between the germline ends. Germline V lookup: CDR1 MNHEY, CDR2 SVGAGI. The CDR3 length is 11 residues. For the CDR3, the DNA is TGTGCCAGCAGGAGAGTCTTTGGCTACACCTTC. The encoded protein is CASRRVFGYTF.

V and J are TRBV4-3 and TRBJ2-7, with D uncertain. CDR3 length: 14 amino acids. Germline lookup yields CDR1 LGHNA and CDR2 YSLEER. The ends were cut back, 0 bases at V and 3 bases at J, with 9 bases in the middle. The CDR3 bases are TGCGCCAGCAGCCAAGAAGCCCTTAACTACGAGCAGTACTTC. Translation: CASSQEALNYEQYF.

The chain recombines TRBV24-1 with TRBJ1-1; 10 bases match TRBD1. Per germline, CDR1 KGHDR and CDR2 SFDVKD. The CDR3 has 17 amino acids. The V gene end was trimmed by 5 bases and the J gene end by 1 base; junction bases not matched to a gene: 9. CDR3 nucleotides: TGTGCCACCAGTGGGGCCGGGACAGGGGAGGGGAACACTGAAGCTTTCTTT. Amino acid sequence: CATSGAGTGEGNTEAFF.

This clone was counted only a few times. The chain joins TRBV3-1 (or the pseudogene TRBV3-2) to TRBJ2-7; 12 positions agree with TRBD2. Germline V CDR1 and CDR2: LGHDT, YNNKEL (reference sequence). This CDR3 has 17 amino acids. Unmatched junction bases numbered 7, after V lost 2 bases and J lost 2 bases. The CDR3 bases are TGTGCCAGCAGCCAATTACCGGGACTAGCGGGCGCCTACGAGCAGTACTTC. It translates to CASSQLPGLAGAYEQYF.